The rows below give T cell receptor beta chains drawn from one sample of a study of T cell changes during pregnancy in multiple sclerosis. Generated by immunoSEQ multiplex PCR, the TCRdb table keeps only in-frame clones and is missing some. In the table there are tens of thousands of clones, about nine tenths of which are singletons. Sequences were derived from peripheral blood, sampled before pregnancy. Receptors were obtained from a female donor with multiple sclerosis, enrolled in a pregnancy study. Both conserved end residues are part of each CDR3. Fields, in order: clone size, J gene, D gene, V gene, CDR3 DNA, CDR3 protein. A D gene is named only where the DNA matches it firmly. Rows may omit the clone size; those that give it use once, few, many or a size class.

- TRBJ2-7 TRBD1 TRBV5-1 TGCGCCAGCAGCGGAGGACAGGGTCACCCCTACGAGCAGTACTTC CASSGGQGHPYEQYF
once TRBJ1-1 - TRBV7-9 TGTGCCAGCAGCGCCTCGGGGTATAACACTGAAGCTTTCTTT CASSASGYNTEAFF
once TRBJ2-5 TRBD1 TRBV25-1 TGTGCCAGCAGTGGGGGGACAGGGACCTCCTTTGACATCCAGTACTTC CASSGGTGTSFDIQYF
- TRBJ1-5 - TRBV6-1 TGTGCCAGCAGTGAAGCCAGGGTAGGGCAGCCCCAGCATTTT CASSEARVGQPQHF
once TRBJ1-1 - TRBV5-1 TGCGCCAGCAGCTTTGCCGGTTCGAACACTGAAGCTTTCTTT CASSFAGSNTEAFF
- TRBJ1-2 TRBD1 TRBV4-3 TGCGCCAGCAGCCCAGGGGGCGACTATGGCTACACCTTC CASSPGGDYGYTF
- TRBJ2-3 - TRBV25-1 TGTGCCAGCAGTGAATACAACCCCCGGACTGGGACAGATACGCAGTATTTT CASSEYNPRTGTDTQYF
- TRBJ2-2 TRBD2 TRBV4-2 TGTGCCAGCAGCCAACGGTGGGTGGGATCTAGCGGGCCCGGGGAGCTGTTTTTT CASSQRWVGSSGPGELFF
- TRBJ2-4 TRBD1 TRBV4-2 TGTGCCAGCAGCCAAGATTGGGGACAGGCCCAACAAAACATTCAGTACTTC CASSQDWGQAQQNIQYF
- TRBJ1-5 - TRBV12-5 TGTGCTAGTGGTTTGGGGGGGGGTATTCAGCCCCAGCATTTT CASGLGGGIQPQHF
- TRBJ2-7 TRBD1 TRBV27 TGTGCCAGCAGTTCCCCAGGGACAGGGGAGTACGAGCAGTACTTC CASSSPGTGEYEQYF
- TRBJ1-6 - TRBV18 TGTGCCAGCTCACCACAAACAGGGAGCCCTCCCTATAATTCACCCCTCCACTTT CASSPQTGSPPYNSPLHF
- TRBJ2-1 TRBD2 TRBV5-1 TGCGCCAGCAGCTACGAACTAGCGGGAATAAATGAGCAGTTCTTC CASSYELAGINEQFF
few TRBJ2-1 - TRBV25-1 TGTGCCAGCACCAATTCGGAGGAGGGGGCGGATGAGCAGTTCTTC CASTNSEEGADEQFF
- TRBJ2-1 TRBD2 TRBV11-2 TGTGCCAGCAGCTTAGATACTAGCGGGAATGAGCAGTTCTTC CASSLDTSGNEQFF
- TRBJ2-3 TRBD2 TRBV5-1 TGCGCCAGCAGCTTGGCGCTGGCGGGAGATGTGGATACGCAGTATTTT CASSLALAGDVDTQYF
- TRBJ2-7 TRBD1 TRBV7-9 TGTGCCAGCAGCTTCCGACAGGGTCGGTACGAGCAGTACTTC CASSFRQGRYEQYF
- TRBJ2-1 TRBD2 TRBV7-3 TGTGCCAGCAGCTTACTAGCGGGGGGGGTTGAGCAGTTCTTC CASSLLAGGVEQFF
- TRBJ2-5 TRBD1 TRBV13 TGTGCCAGCAGCCAAAGGGACGGGACAGGAGAAGAGACCCAGTACTTC CASSQRDGTGEETQYF
- TRBJ2-5 TRBD2 TRBV5-4 TGTGCCAGCAGCTTGAGGTTAACTAGCGGGAGGGTGGCCGGGGAGACCCAGTACTTC CASSLRLTSGRVAGETQYF
- TRBJ2-5 TRBD2 TRBV28 TGTGCCAGCCTAGGGACTAGCGGGGGACAAGAGACCCAGTACTTC CASLGTSGGQETQYF
- TRBJ1-4 TRBD1 TRBV27 TGTGCCAGCATCTCCGACAGGGGAGCTGAAAAACTGTTTTTT CASISDRGAEKLFF
- TRBJ1-3 - TRBV5-8 TGTGCCAGCAGCGACAGGCTCGGGGACACCATATATTTT CASSDRLGDTIYF